Listed below are T cell receptor beta chains from one sample, sequenced in a study of response to subunit inactivated influenza vaccine. One entry per CDR3 protein, called by TCRdb with MiXCR from the RT-PCR reads. The sample has about 580,000 distinct CDR3 sequences, 13% to 15% seen once. Sequences were derived from PBMCs from blood, sampled 11 to 12 days after vaccination. All receptors derive from a man aged 45-65 years who received an inactivated influenza vaccine. Both conserved end residues are part of each CDR3. Each record gives: clone size, D gene, J gene, CDR3 length, V gene, CDR3 protein, CDR3 DNA. The D gene is left open where the match is weak. Clone size, where shown, is once, few, many, or a class for clones that have expanded.

few,NA,TRBJ2-3,13,TRBV25-1,CASSEYRGGTQYF,TGTGCCAGCAGTGAATACAGGGGAGGTACGCAGTATTTT
NA,NA,TRBJ2-1,12,TRBV20-1,CSTPVGAGEQFF,TGCAGTACCCCGGTTGGGGCCGGTGAGCAGTTCTTC
many,NA,TRBJ2-1,15,TRBV18,CASSPPMAGGDEQFF,TGTGCCAGCTCACCACCGATGGCAGGGGGGGATGAGCAGTTCTTC
NA,NA,TRBJ2-7,13,TRBV28,CASKATQSYEQYF,TGTGCCAGCAAAGCGACCCAGTCCTACGAGCAGTACTTC
many,NA,TRBJ2-6,13,TRBV7-9,CASGDSGANVLTF,TGTGCCAGTGGAGACTCTGGGGCCAACGTCCTGACTTTC
NA,NA,TRBJ2-2,19,TRBV4-2,CASSQNRPPGVSNTGELFF,TGTGCCAGCAGCCAGAACAGACCTCCGGGAGTATCGAACACCGGGGAGCTGTTTTTT
few,NA,TRBJ2-3,12,TRBV25-1,CATWGSTDTQYF,TGTGCCACCTGGGGGAGCACAGATACGCAGTATTTT
NA,NA,TRBJ2-7,15,TRBV6-5,CASSYRGAPVVEQYF,TGTGCCAGCAGTTACCGGGGGGCGCCTGTGGTCGAGCAGTACTTC
NA,TRBD1,TRBJ1-4,15,TRBV5-1,CASSRRTGDNEKLFF,TGCGCCAGCAGCCGACGAACAGGGGATAATGAAAAACTGTTTTTT
NA,NA,TRBJ2-7,14,TRBV29-1,CSVTSGAGRDEQYF,TGCAGCGTGACCTCGGGAGCAGGTAGGGACGAGCAGTACTTC
few,NA,TRBJ1-2,13,TRBV12-3/TRBV12-4,CASLSGLGYGYTF,TGTGCCAGCCTTTCCGGGCTAGGGTATGGCTACACCTTC
NA,NA,TRBJ2-2,16,TRBV9,CASSVAGAMNTGELFF,TGTGCCAGCAGCGTAGCAGGGGCCATGAACACCGGGGAGCTGTTTTTT
many,NA,TRBJ1-5,15,TRBV2,CASSRRHSGVQPQHF,TGTGCCAGCAGTAGACGGCACTCAGGGGTCCAGCCCCAGCATTTT
few,TRBD2,TRBJ2-7,15,TRBV6-5,CASSYSASGSGKQYF,TGTGCCAGCAGTTACTCAGCTAGCGGGAGTGGTAAGCAGTACTTC
NA,NA,TRBJ2-3,14,TRBV7-8,CASSLRAGLDTQYF,TGTGCCAGCAGCTTAAGGGCAGGTTTAGATACGCAGTATTTT
NA,NA,TRBJ2-5,14,TRBV27,CASRENVEWETQYF,TGTGCCAGCAGGGAGAACGTGGAGTGGGAGACCCAGTACTTC
few,NA,TRBJ2-2,21,TRBV28,CASSLWDALIVPFTNTGELFF,TGTGCCAGCAGTTTATGGGATGCGTTAATTGTACCATTCACGAACACCGGGGAGCTGTTTTTT
NA,NA,TRBJ2-2,16,TRBV12-3/TRBV12-4,CASSFRASFIAGELFF,TGTGCCAGCAGTTTTCGGGCTAGCTTTATAGCCGGGGAGCTGTTTTTT
NA,TRBD1,TRBJ2-7,14,TRBV29-1,CSVAGQGAAGEQYF,TGCAGCGTGGCAGGACAGGGGGCCGCGGGGGAGCAGTACTTC
NA,TRBD1,TRBJ2-2,17,TRBV4-1,CASSDRNRGTIYGELFF,TGCGCCAGCTCCGATAGGAACAGGGGAACGATCTACGGGGAGCTGTTTTTT
NA,NA,TRBJ1-1,11,TRBV7-9,CATLEGTEAFF,TGTGCCACCCTAGAAGGTACTGAAGCTTTCTTT
many,TRBD2,TRBJ2-3,17,TRBV6-5,CASSYSTSGSLSPTQYF,TGTGCCAGCAGTTACTCGACTAGCGGGAGCTTGTCGCCTACGCAGTATTTT
NA,TRBD1,TRBJ1-3,17,TRBV12-3/TRBV12-4,CASSPDRGLFAGNTIYF,TGTGCCAGCAGTCCGGACAGGGGGCTATTCGCTGGAAACACCATATATTTT
NA,TRBD2,TRBJ2-7,14,TRBV29-1,CSVATSGSSYEQYF,TGCAGCGTTGCAACTAGCGGGAGTTCCTACGAGCAGTACTTC
NA,TRBD1,TRBJ2-5,15,TRBV19,CASSISWGQQETQYF,TGTGCCAGTAGTATCTCATGGGGACAGCAAGAGACCCAGTACTTC
NA,TRBD1,TRBJ2-7,15,TRBV6-1,CASTEDRASTSEQYF,TGTGCCAGCACCGAGGACAGGGCTTCCACAAGCGAGCAGTACTTC
NA,TRBD1,TRBJ2-5,15,TRBV24-1,CATSDSSDRRKTQYF,TGTGCCACCAGTGATTCATCGGACAGGAGGAAGACCCAGTACTTC
few,NA,TRBJ1-6,13,TRBV30,CAWSKGVASPLHF,TGTGCCTGGAGCAAGGGGGTTGCCTCACCCCTCCACTTT